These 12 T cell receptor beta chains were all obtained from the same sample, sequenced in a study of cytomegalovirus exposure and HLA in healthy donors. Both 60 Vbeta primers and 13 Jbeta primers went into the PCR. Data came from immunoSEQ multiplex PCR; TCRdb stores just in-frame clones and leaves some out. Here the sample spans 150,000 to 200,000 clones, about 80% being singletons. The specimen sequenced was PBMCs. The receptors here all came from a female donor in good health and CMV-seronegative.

CDR3 DNA sequence: TGTGCCAGCAGCTTGGGAGGGGGCGACTATGGCTACACCTTC. It yields the protein CASSLGGGDYGYTF. V usage is TRBV5-4 and J usage is TRBJ1-2, with 7 positions matching TRBD1. V shed 0 bases and J 3 bases; nucleotides not matched to a gene: 2. CDR3 length: 14 residues. CDR1 and CDR2 from the germline V gene are SGHNT and YYREEE (reference sequence).

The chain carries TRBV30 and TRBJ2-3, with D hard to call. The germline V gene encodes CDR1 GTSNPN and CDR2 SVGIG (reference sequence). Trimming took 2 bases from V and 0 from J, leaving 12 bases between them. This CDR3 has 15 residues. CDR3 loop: CAWSFDSTSTDTQYF. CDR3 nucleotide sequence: TGTGCCTGGAGTTTTGACTCGACCAGCACAGATACGCAGTATTTT.

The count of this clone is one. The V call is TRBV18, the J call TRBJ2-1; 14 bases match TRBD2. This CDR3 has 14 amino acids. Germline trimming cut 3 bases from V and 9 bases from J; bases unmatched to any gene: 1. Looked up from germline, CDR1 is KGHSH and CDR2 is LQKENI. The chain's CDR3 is CASSPGLAGAEQFF. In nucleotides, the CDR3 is TGTGCCAGCTCACCGGGACTAGCGGGAGCTGAGCAGTTCTTC.

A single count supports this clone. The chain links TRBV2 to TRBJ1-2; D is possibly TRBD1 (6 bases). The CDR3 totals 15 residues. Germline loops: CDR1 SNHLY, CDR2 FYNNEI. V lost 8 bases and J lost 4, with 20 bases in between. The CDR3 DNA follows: TGTGCCAGCGAGGAGCATATAGGGGGTTTCTATGGCTACACCTTC. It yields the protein CASEEHIGGFYGYTF.

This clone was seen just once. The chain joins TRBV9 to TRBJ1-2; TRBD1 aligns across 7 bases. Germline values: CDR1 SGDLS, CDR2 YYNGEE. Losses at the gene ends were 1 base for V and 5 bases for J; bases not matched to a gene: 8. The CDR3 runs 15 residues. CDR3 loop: CASSVKDRPFYGYTF. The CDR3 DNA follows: TGTGCCAGCAGCGTAAAGGACAGGCCGTTTTATGGCTACACCTTC.

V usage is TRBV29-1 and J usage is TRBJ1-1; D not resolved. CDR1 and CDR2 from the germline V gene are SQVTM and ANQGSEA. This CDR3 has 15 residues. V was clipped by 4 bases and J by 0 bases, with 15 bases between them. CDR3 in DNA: TGCAGCGTTGCCTACCGGGGTCCCATGAACACTGAAGCTTTCTTT. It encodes CSVAYRGPMNTEAFF.

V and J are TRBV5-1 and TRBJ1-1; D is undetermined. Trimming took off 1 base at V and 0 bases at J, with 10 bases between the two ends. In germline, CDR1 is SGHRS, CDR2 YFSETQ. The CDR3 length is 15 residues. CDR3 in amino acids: CASSLMSVLNTEAFF. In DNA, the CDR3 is TGCGCCAGCAGCTTGATGTCAGTCCTGAACACTGAAGCTTTCTTT.

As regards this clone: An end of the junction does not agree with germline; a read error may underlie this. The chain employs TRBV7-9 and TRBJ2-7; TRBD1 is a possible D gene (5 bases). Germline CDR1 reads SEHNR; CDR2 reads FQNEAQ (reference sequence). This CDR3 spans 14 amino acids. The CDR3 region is CSSSLVGVLYEQYF. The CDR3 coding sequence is TGTTCCAGCAGCTTAGTAGGGGTTTTGTACGAGCAGTACTTC.

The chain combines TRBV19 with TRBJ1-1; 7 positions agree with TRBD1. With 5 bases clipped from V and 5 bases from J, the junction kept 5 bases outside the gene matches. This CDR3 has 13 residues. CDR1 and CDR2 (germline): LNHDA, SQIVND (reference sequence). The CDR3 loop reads CASSGYRGTEAFF. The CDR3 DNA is TGTGCCAGTAGTGGTTACAGGGGAACTGAAGCTTTCTTT.

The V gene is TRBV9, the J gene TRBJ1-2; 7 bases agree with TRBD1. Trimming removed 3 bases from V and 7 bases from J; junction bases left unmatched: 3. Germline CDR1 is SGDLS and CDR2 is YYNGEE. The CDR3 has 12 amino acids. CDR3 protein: CASSGDRAGYTF. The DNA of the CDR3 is TGTGCCAGCAGCGGAGACAGGGCTGGCTACACCTTC.

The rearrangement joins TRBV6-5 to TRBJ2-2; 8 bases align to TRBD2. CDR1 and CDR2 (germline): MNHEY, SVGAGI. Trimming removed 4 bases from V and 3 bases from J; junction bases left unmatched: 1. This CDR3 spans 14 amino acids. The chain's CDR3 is CASSWTSYTGELFF. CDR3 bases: TGTGCCAGCAGTTGGACTAGCTACACCGGGGAGCTGTTTTTT.

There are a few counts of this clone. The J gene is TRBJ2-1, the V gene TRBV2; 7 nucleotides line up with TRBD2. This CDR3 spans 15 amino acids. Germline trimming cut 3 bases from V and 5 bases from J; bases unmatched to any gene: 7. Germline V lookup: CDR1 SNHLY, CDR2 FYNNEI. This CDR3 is CASSEASGTDNEQFF. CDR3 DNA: TGTGCCAGCAGTGAGGCTAGCGGTACGGACAATGAGCAGTTCTTC.